This TCR beta chain was recovered during a study of cytomegalovirus exposure and HLA in healthy donors. Study outcomes and limitations: Some public TCRs appeared in many individuals, while most sequences were rare. In vitro, three CMV-associated chains proved specific for CMV antigens.

Some clones are missing from TCRdb's copy, which holds only in-frame ones; the method was immunoSEQ multiplex PCR. The repertoire holds 120,000 or so clones, with approximately 91% as singletons. This CDR3 has 16 amino acids. Germline CDR1 reads MNHNS; CDR2 reads SASEGT. V shed 2 bases and J shed 6 bases, with 19 bases lying between them. About this clone: The antigen remains undetermined.

This sequence joins TRBV6-1 and TRBJ1-2; D is undetermined. This clonotype originated in a woman aged 18 to 35 in good health and CMV-seronegative. The sample consisted of PBMCs. The CDR3 sequence: CASSELSLGGDHGYTF. CDR3 DNA sequence: TGTGCCAGCAGTGAATTGTCACTCGGCGGAGACCATGGCTACACCTTC.